These 13 T cell receptor beta chains share one sample of origin, sequenced in a study of T cells in Graves' hyperthyroidism and ophthalmopathy. Amplified TCR beta CDR3 regions came from RNA transcripts. The TCR CDR3 was amplified in a first-round RT-PCR using the HTBI primer set. Each CDR3 protein gets one entry after TCRdb re-called the multiplex PCR reads with MiXCR. The profile shows nearly 750,000 distinct CDR3 sequences, roughly a third of them singletons. The sequenced sample was blood. These receptors were collected from a woman aged 35 to 49 with Graves' hyperthyroidism.

The chain joins TRBV20-1 to TRBJ1-2; D remains ambiguous. The CDR3 loop spans 13 amino acids. Germline CDR1 reads DFQATT; CDR2 reads SNEGSKA (reference sequence). Trimming shortened V by 3 bases and J by 6 bases, and 14 bases separated the two germline ends. As DNA, the CDR3 is TGCAGTGCTAGCCACCCTAACCCACATGGCTACACCTTC. Its protein is CSASHPNPHGYTF.

This clonotype was seen ten or more times. The CDR3 bases are TGTGCCAGCAGTTCTACTAGCGGGGTTGTGGAGACCCAGTACTTC. Residues: CASSSTSGVVETQYF. The chain recombines TRBV12-3 or TRBV12-4 with TRBJ2-5; 10 positions agree with TRBD2. The CDR3 consists of 15 residues. Unmatched junction bases numbered 7, after V lost 4 bases and J lost 5 bases.

With respect to this clonotype: A much larger clonotype is one base distant, so this may be a read error. The CDR3 sequence is CASGNPPGGESLFF. The CDR3 coding sequence is TGTGCCAGTGGCAACCCACCCGGGGGGGAATCACTGTTTTTT. The chain has TRBV19 and TRBJ1-4; TRBD1 might be the D (5 bases). Germline V lookup: CDR1 LNHDA, CDR2 SQIVND (reference sequence). The V gene lost 8 bases and the J gene lost 13 bases, with 23 bases spanning the gap. The length of the CDR3 is 14 residues.

This clonotype was recorded a few times. This chain uses TRBV14 with TRBJ2-2; D unclear. The germline V gene has CDR1 SGHDN and CDR2 FVKESK. The CDR3 loop spans 13 amino acids. V lost 0 bases, J lost 8 bases, and 7 bases lay in between. CDR3 in amino acids: CASSQDFAGELFF. The CDR3 DNA reads TGTGCCAGCAGCCAAGATTTCGCGGGGGAGCTGTTTTTT. Filled out from reference TRBV14 and TRBJ2-2, the complete variable domain reads EAGVTQFPSHSVIEKGQTVTLRCDPISGHDNLYWYRRVMGKEIKFLLHFVKESKQDESGMPNNRFLAERTGGTYSTLKVQPAELEDSGVYFCASSQDFAGELFFGEGSRLTVL.

This clonotype was counted many times. The chain carries TRBV7-9 and TRBJ2-7, with TRBD1 matching 11 bases. CDR1 and CDR2 (germline): SEHNR, FQNEAQ (reference sequence). The CDR3 is made up of 15 amino acids. The junction had 5 bases not matched to a gene; V was cut back by 2 bases and J by 5 bases. The CDR3 region is CASSLPGTGGNEQYF. The CDR3 coding sequence is TGTGCCAGCAGCTTACCCGGGACAGGGGGAAACGAGCAGTACTTC. Variable domain in full (rest from reference TRBV7-9 and TRBJ2-7): DTGVSQNPRHKITKRGQNVTFRCDPISEHNRLYWYRQTLGQGPEFLTYFQNEAQLEKSRLLSDRFSAERPKGSFSTLEIQRTEQGDSAMYLCASSLPGTGGNEQYFGPGTRLTVT.

This clonotype was recorded at least ten times. The chain has TRBV20-1 and TRBJ2-7; D is uncertain. The CDR3 contains 14 residues. Trimming shortened V by 0 bases and J by 3 bases, and 12 bases separated the two germline ends. Germline V gives CDR1 DFQATT, CDR2 SNEGSKA (reference sequence). The CDR3 bases are TGCAGTGCTAGAGATTGGGGATCCCTCTACGAGCAGTACTTC. The encoded protein is CSARDWGSLYEQYF.

This chain joins TRBV7-9 and TRBJ2-7; D call uncertain. V was clipped by 5 bases and J by 6 bases, with 17 bases between them. The CDR3 runs 14 residues. Germline V gives CDR1 SEHNR, CDR2 FQNEAQ (reference sequence). DNA of the CDR3: TGTGCCAGCAGCACCCGAGGAACTCTGGGCGAGCAGTACTTC. This codes for CASSTRGTLGEQYF.

The J gene is TRBJ1-5, the V gene TRBV19, with 10 positions matching TRBD1. Per the germline V gene, CDR1 is LNHDA and CDR2 is SQIVND (reference sequence). CDR3 length: 16 amino acids. With V trimmed by 3 bases and J by 2 bases, 4 bases remained unmatched. CDR3 protein: CASSIMGTGGNQPQHF. The CDR3, as DNA: TGTGCCAGTAGTATCATGGGGACAGGGGGCAATCAGCCCCAGCATTTT.

The CDR3 is CSPTAPSNYGYTF. CDR3 bases: TGCAGCCCGACAGCCCCTTCTAACTATGGCTACACCTTC. V is TRBV29-1 and J is TRBJ1-2; D is perhaps TRBD1 (5 bases). Germline V gene data show CDR1 as SQVTM and CDR2 as ANQGSEA. The CDR3 runs 13 residues. With 8 bases removed from V and 0 bases from J, the gap between germline ends came to 13 bases.

CDR3 in DNA: TGTGCCAGCAGCTTAGGGTTTGGGGGCAGCACAGATACGCAGTATTTT. It codes for CASSLGFGGSTDTQYF. The chain couples TRBV7-2 to TRBJ2-3; a weak D match, TRBD1 (6 bases). Germline V lookup: CDR1 SGHTA, CDR2 FQGNSA. The CDR3 runs to 16 residues. Trimming left V 1 base short and J 0 bases short, with 11 bases between.

Concerning this clonotype: One end of the junction is discordant with germline, which a read error may explain. The J gene is TRBJ2-2, the V gene TRBV7-2; 10 positions match TRBD1. The CDR3 runs to 17 residues. Germline V gene lookup returns CDR1 SGHTA and CDR2 FQGNSA. The CDR3 DNA follows: TGTGCCAGCAGCCACTCCGTGGACAGGGGGAACCCCGGGGAGCTGTTTTTT. Translating gives CASSHSVDRGNPGELFF.

As regards this clonotype: A much larger clonotype is one base distant, so this may be a read error. This chain connects TRBV24-1 to TRBJ1-6; 7 positions agree with TRBD1. CDR1 is KGHDR, CDR2 SFDVKD, per germline. This CDR3 has 15 residues. J gave up 7 bases and V 5 bases, and 7 bases lay outside the gene matches. The DNA for the CDR3 is TGTGCCACCAGTGCTGCGGGACAGTGGAATTCACCCCTCCACTTT. Translated, it gives CATSAAGQWNSPLHF.

This clonotype was observed at least ten times. The chain is built from TRBV12-3 or TRBV12-4 and TRBJ1-5, with a weak D call TRBD1 (6 bases). V was trimmed by 3 bases and J by 5 bases, leaving 14 bases between them. The CDR3 has 15 residues. CDR3 DNA: TGTGCCAGCAGTTTCAATCGGGCAGGGGATCAGCCCCAGCATTTT. Protein sequence: CASSFNRAGDQPQHF.